Listed here is a single T cell receptor beta chain. As yet, its antigen is unknown. With a J-beta primer mix and a sample-barcoded 5' primer, a second PCR ran about 6 to 11 cycles. TCRdb called the 5' RACE reads again in MiXCR, with one record for every CDR3 protein. The top ten clones hold 10% to 12% of a sample with roughly 1.7 million distinct CDR3 sequences, roughly 32% of them seen once. This sample is part of a study of blood T cells in healthy people across ages. Study-level findings and limits: Naive T cell percentage and TCR beta diversity correlated strongly.

Isolated PBMCs totaled at least 6.5 million in each sample. Per sample, extraction of total RNA gave at least 5.5 micrograms in every case. CDR3 length: 13 amino acids. From germline, CDR1 is SGDLS and CDR2 YYNGEE. V was trimmed by 3 bases and J by 7 bases, leaving 11 bases between them. This TCR was sampled from a woman aged 25 to 39 in good health. Sequencing was done on a sample of blood. The rearrangement joins TRBV9 to TRBJ2-1, with D unclear. The CDR3 nucleotides are TGTGCCAGCAGCGAGCCCCCAGCGAATGAGCAGTTCTTC. It specifies CASSEPPANEQFF.